This T cell receptor beta chain came from a study of shared clonotypes between healthy human individuals. Naive CD8 cells lacked CD45RO and underwent positive selection for CCR7, leaving out terminally differentiated effector memory CD45RA+ cells. The method was immunoSEQ multiplex PCR; TCRdb's version includes in-frame clones alone and lacks a portion of them. The repertoire holds around 2,000,000 clones, with 85% to 95% as singletons. Trimming removed 7 bases from V and 5 bases from J, with 12 bases in between. Germline CDR1 MNHNS, CDR2 SASEGT. The CDR3 totals 12 residues. V gene TRBV6-1 combines with J gene TRBJ2-7; D might be TRBD2 (6 bases). The clonotype originates from a man aged 18 to 29 in good health. Sequencing was carried out using naive CD8+ T cells sorted from blood. This chain's CDR3 is CASTEGNDEQYF. In nucleotides, the CDR3 is TGTGCCAGCACGGAGGGTAACGACGAGCAGTACTTC.